This TCR beta chain was identified during a study of blood T cell repertoires in COVID-19 (TCRdb year 2020). Study-wide context: Collaborator samples came from the United States, Italy and Spain and covered acute and convalescent phases of COVID-19. Samples came from the ongoing ImmuneRACE study (first 160 participants) plus 1,254 subjects from 6 global collaborators. Deeply sampled blood TCRbeta repertoires from subjects exposed to, actively infected with, or recovered from COVID-19 were included in the dataset. The sample metadata nearly always contained a de-identified subject ID, COVID-19 status, age in years and sex. The material from the prospective study consisted of cDNA or gDNA derived from T cells, B-cell-depleted T cells, or PBMCs. Where available, HLA class I and class II types were taken from metadata supplied by the sample provider and were not determined by assay-based typing. The repertoires were released in a freely available public database meant as a resource for research on the immune response to SARS-CoV-2. Study-wide findings and limitations: How much clinical and demographic metadata was included differed by source and by participant, and the metadata was provided uncurated.

In Seattle, one collaborating source enrolled patients while the infection was active and tracked those patients longitudinally over the course of disease. The collaborating institutions used their own protocols to collect whole blood in K2EDTA tubes. For TCRbeta analysis, collaborators shipped samples as frozen whole blood, isolated PBMCs, or DNA extracted from either of those sample types. A distance of 10 bases separates the germline ends of V and J, which lose 0 bases and 4 bases respectively. The CDR1 and CDR2 encoded by the germline V gene are SGHRS and YFSETQ. From its cysteine to its phenylalanine, the CDR3 spans 14 amino acids. The DNA shown is the 42-base CDR3, in frame from base 1. A remark on this clone: The clone's antigen remains unknown. No base quality values were provided; no much bigger clone lies one nucleotide off.

TCRbeta CDR3 regions were amplified from genomic DNA using the immunoSEQ Assay, a bias-controlled multiplex PCR. The published analysis was carried out like this. The number of nucleated cells in each sample was estimated by amplification of reference gene primers within the assay. To quantify the absolute abundance of each unique TCRbeta CDR3 rearrangement, sequence reads were collapsed and filtered. For each sample, productive Simpson clonality was calculated as the square root of Simpson's diversity index across productive rearrangements. TCRdb holds this immuneACCESS table with in-frame rearrangements only. Some clones are missing; in checked studies, unresolved V genes explain under half, and the rest has no known cause. That table supplies the V and J calls and clone size; D and trimming were determined from the DNA. For this sample there are 250,000 to 350,000 clones; around nine tenths appear just once. The ten largest account for roughly 7% of the sample.

The sequence derives from a woman aged 25 to 39 with COVID-19, enrolled during active disease. The sequenced material came from peripheral blood. Recombination linked TRBV5-1 to TRBJ1-2; 6 matching bases give a weak D call of TRBD1. Read as DNA, the sequence is TGCGCCAGCAGCTTGGAAGAGGGGGTCTATGGCTACACCTTC. This yields the protein CASSLEEGVYGYTF.